These 7 T cell receptor beta chains originate from one sample sequenced in a study of T cell repertoires in cytomegalovirus infection. TCRdb itself ran the reads through MiXCR, one entry per CDR3 protein. The repertoire holds some 220,000 distinct CDR3 sequences, 35% to 40% seen once, with more than 50% in the top ten. Their cognate antigens are unknown. The material sequenced was CD8+ T cells from cultured PBMCs, taken from culture after CMV antigen stimulation. These receptors all stem from a human donor in good health (CMV status not recorded). Some clones in this sample may be carry-over from other donors' samples.

The CDR3 coding sequence is TGCGCCAGCAGCCGAAGGGGACCGTATAGCAATCAGCCCCAGCATTTT. Protein product: CASSRRGPYSNQPQHF. The chain carries TRBV23-1 and TRBJ1-5; possibly TRBD1 for D (5 bases). TRBV23-1 carries the ORF label, with uncertain function. The CDR3 contains 16 residues. Trimming pared 6 bases from V and 0 bases from J, leaving 15 bases between.

This clonotype was detected only a few times. CDR3 region: CAKGTGRNGELFF. The CDR3 bases are TGTGCCAAAGGGACAGGGAGGAACGGGGAGCTGTTTTTT. J is TRBJ2-2 and V is TRBV2; 9 bases are a match to TRBD1. Germline-derived CDR1 and CDR2 are SNHLY and FYNNEI. This CDR3 is built from 13 residues. V was clipped by 10 bases and J by 7 bases; unmatched bases: 7.

Only a few counts were recorded for this clonotype. The rearrangement uses TRBV11-2 and TRBJ1-1; D possibly corresponds to TRBD1 (5 bases). The CDR3 covers 16 residues. Trimming took off 5 bases at V and 1 base at J, with 17 bases between the two ends. In germline, CDR1 is SGHAT, CDR2 FQNNGV. The CDR3 DNA is TGTGCCAGCAGCCGTACCAGGGTTGAGGGGAACACTGAAGCTTTCTTT. Translated: CASSRTRVEGNTEAFF.

The chain links TRBV10-3 to TRBJ2-5; perhaps TRBD2 as D (6 bases). CDR1 ENHRY and CDR2 SYGVKD come from the germline V gene. This CDR3 comprises 16 residues. V was cut by 0 bases and J by 2 bases, with 13 bases left in between. The CDR3 loop reads CAISESSGDTQETQYF. In DNA, the CDR3 is TGTGCCATCAGTGAGTCTAGCGGAGACACTCAAGAGACCCAGTACTTC.

Many counts were recorded for this clonotype. The rearrangement links TRBV7-8 to TRBJ2-7; D not certain. This CDR3 has 11 amino acids. V was clipped by 2 bases and J by 5 bases, with 4 bases between them. CDR1 and CDR2 from the germline V gene are SGHVS and FQNEAQ. CDR3 amino acids: CASSLQNEQYF. The DNA of the CDR3 is TGTGCCAGCAGCTTACAGAACGAGCAGTACTTC. The full variable domain, with the rest looked up from reference TRBV7-8 and TRBJ2-7, is GAGVSQSPRYKVAKRGQDVALRCDPISGHVSLFWYQQALGQGPEFLTYFQNEAQLDKSGLPSDRFFAERPEGSVSTLKIQRTQQEDSAVYLCASSLQNEQYFGPGTRLTVT.

The V gene is TRBV20-1, the J gene TRBJ2-1, with 9 bases matching TRBD2. Trimming removed 6 bases from V and 3 bases from J; junction bases left unmatched: 9. Germline-derived CDR1 and CDR2 are DFQATT and SNEGSKA (reference sequence). The CDR3 is 15 residues long. CDR3 sequence (DNA): TGCAGTGCAATTCTAGCGGGGCACATCTACAATGAGCAGTTCTTC. It is translated as CSAILAGHIYNEQFF.

The chain employs TRBV27 and TRBJ2-3; 8 bases are a match to TRBD2. Germline V gene data show CDR1 as MNHEY and CDR2 as SMNVEV (reference sequence). This CDR3 contains 16 residues. The trim removed 4 bases at V and 1 base at J, leaving 7 bases unmatched. The CDR3 DNA reads TGTGCCAGCAGTTGGAACGGGAGGGCCGGCACAGATACGCAGTATTTT. It specifies CASSWNGRAGTDTQYF.